These T cell receptor beta chains were read from a single sample in a study of OX40 agonist ivuxolimab in advanced cancers. Assay used: immunoSEQ multiplex PCR; TCRdb lists only in-frame clones, some missing. The table has some 42,000 clones, 82% seen once; the top ten hold about 23%. The sequencing here drew on CD4+ or CD8+ T cells sorted from blood, taken in a trial of the OX40 agonist ivuxolimab. These receptor sequences come from an adult with an advanced solid tumor such as melanoma, head and neck, liver or kidney cancer. CDR3s include the opening cysteine and the closing phenylalanine or tryptophan. Each record gives: CDR3 length, J gene, V gene, clone size, D gene, CDR3 DNA, CDR3 protein. D genes are given only for firm matches. Clone sizes are given selectively: once, few, many, or a class where the clone is expanded.

>16|TRBJ1-1|TRBV27|-|TRBD1
TGTGCCAGCTCCCGACAGGGGTATCGCATGAACACTGAAGCTTTCTTT
CASSRQGYRMNTEAFF
>15|TRBJ2-1|TRBV27|-|TRBD2
TGTGCCAGCAGTGGGGGACTAGCGGGAAACAATGAGCAGTTCTTC
CASSGGLAGNNEQFF
>15|TRBJ2-3|TRBV9|few|-
TGTGCCAGCAGCGGCCACTGGTATCTCACAGATACGCAGTATTTT
CASSGHWYLTDTQYF
>11|TRBJ2-7|TRBV6-5|-|-
TGTGCCAGCAGTTACCTTAGAGAGCAGTACTTC
CASSYLREQYF
>15|TRBJ2-7|TRBV4-1|-|-
TGCGCCAGCAGCCAAGTAACAGAGAGCTCCTACGAGCAGTACTTC
CASSQVTESSYEQYF
>14|TRBJ1-4|TRBV15|-|TRBD1
TGTGCCACCACTCCAACGACAGGGGGCAGGAAACTGTTTTTT
CATTPTTGGRKLFF
>16|TRBJ2-3|TRBV9|-|TRBD2
TGTGCCAGCAGCGTAGTGACTAGCGGGATAACAGATACGCAGTATTTT
CASSVVTSGITDTQYF
>17|TRBJ2-2|TRBV7-3|-|TRBD2
TGTGCCAGCAGCCAAGCCGCCGGGACTATTAACACCGGGGAGCTGTTTTTT
CASSQAAGTINTGELFF
>14|TRBJ2-1|TRBV19|-|-
TGTGCCAGTAGTGCCCGGGACATCGGCAATGAGCAGTTCTTC
CASSARDIGNEQFF
>16|TRBJ2-3|TRBV27|-|TRBD2
TGTGCCAGCAGTTTTCGGACTAGCGGGGGAACAGATACGCAGTATTTT
CASSFRTSGGTDTQYF
>13|TRBJ2-1|TRBV7-2|-|-
TGTGCCAGCAGCTTAGACTGGATGGATGAGCAGTTCTTC
CASSLDWMDEQFF
>15|TRBJ1-1|TRBV28|-|TRBD1
TGTGCCAGCAGCCTTCGCTTGACAGGGGACACTGAAGCTTTCTTT
CASSLRLTGDTEAFF
>14|TRBJ1-2|TRBV28|-|TRBD1
TGTGCCAGCCTGCTACAGGGGGCGAAGTATGGCTACACCTTC
CASLLQGAKYGYTF